This passage covers 29 T cell receptor beta chains from one sample sequenced in a study of PD-L1 blockade in urothelial cancer. The data were produced by immunoSEQ multiplex PCR, yet TCRdb's version contains in-frame clones alone and is incomplete. The table includes tens of thousands of clones, about 86% detected once. The sample consisted of PBMCs, taken around atezolizumab (anti-PD-L1) treatment. These receptors originate from a man in his forties or fifties with urothelial cancer.

The rearrangement joins TRBV6-6 to TRBJ2-1; 8 nucleotides line up with TRBD2. The V gene end was trimmed by 10 bases and the J gene end by 7 bases; junction bases not matched to a gene: 9. The CDR3 totals 13 residues. Per germline, CDR1 MNHNY and CDR2 SVGAGI (reference sequence). The CDR3 sequence is CATNGLAGNEQFF. As DNA, the CDR3 is TGTGCCACTAACGGGTTAGCGGGAAATGAGCAGTTCTTC.

The J gene is TRBJ2-7, the V gene TRBV28; 11 bases fit TRBD2. CDR3 size: 14 residues. Per the germline V gene, CDR1 is MDHEN and CDR2 is SYDVKM. Trimming cost V 7 bases and J 4 bases; bases outside gene matches: 6. CDR3 coding DNA: TGTGCCAGCACTGCACTAGCGGGAGCATACGAGCAGTACTTC. This gives the protein CASTALAGAYEQYF.

The chain couples TRBV5-4 to TRBJ2-3, with TRBD2 identical over 8 bases. The CDR3 runs to 17 residues. The V segment lost 0 bases and the J segment 7 bases; nucleotides outside the gene matches: 13. CDR1 is SGHNT, CDR2 YYREEE, per germline (reference sequence). The CDR3 region has the DNA TGTGCCAGCAGCTTGGGTGGTAGCGGGACTAGTTCCCATACGCAGTATTTT. Amino acid sequence: CASSLGGSGTSSHTQYF.

The chain is built from TRBV5-1 and TRBJ2-3; 10 bases line up with TRBD1. Germline CDR1 SGHRS, CDR2 YFSETQ. V lost 2 bases and J lost 3; bases outside the gene matches: 3. The CDR3 runs to 15 residues. The CDR3 here is CASSLRTGGTDTQYF. Here the CDR3 DNA reads TGCGCCAGCAGCTTACGGACAGGGGGAACAGATACGCAGTATTTT.

In this sample, this clone turned up once. The chain joins TRBV6-6 to TRBJ2-7; perhaps TRBD1 as D (5 bases). V lost 6 bases and J 3 bases, leaving 9 bases between the germline ends. The CDR3 totals 12 residues. Per the germline V gene, CDR1 is MNHNY and CDR2 is SVGAGI (reference sequence). Written as DNA, the CDR3 is TGTGCCAGCAGAAGCGACAGCTACGAGCAGTACTTC. It translates to CASRSDSYEQYF.

The J gene is TRBJ1-1, the V gene TRBV7-9, with D possibly being TRBD1 (6 bases). CDR3 length equals 14 residues. Trimming shortened V by 8 bases and J by 3 bases, and 16 bases separated the two germline ends. Germline CDR1 SEHNR, CDR2 FQNEAQ (reference sequence). CDR3 sequence (DNA): TGTGCCAGCCAGCAACTGGGGGCCTACACTGAAGCTTTCTTT. Amino acid sequence: CASQQLGAYTEAFF. The full variable domain, with the rest looked up from reference TRBV7-9 and TRBJ1-1, is DTGVSQNPRHKITKRGQNVTFRCDPISEHNRLYWYRQTLGQGPEFLTYFQNEAQLEKSRLLSDRFSAERPKGSFSTLEIQRTEQGDSAMYLCASQQLGAYTEAFFGQGTRLTVV.

The chain couples TRBV27 to TRBJ1-1; D is perhaps TRBD1 (6 bases). V was trimmed by 6 bases and J by 3 bases, leaving 17 bases between them. Germline CDR1 MNHEY, CDR2 SMNVEV (reference sequence). The CDR3 extends over 15 amino acids. CDR3 sequence (DNA): TGTGCCAGCAGGAAGACAGGAATGCGGGACACTGAAGCTTTCTTT. Its protein is CASRKTGMRDTEAFF.

This sequence joins TRBV6-1 and TRBJ2-7; D is undetermined. Germline values: CDR1 MNHNS, CDR2 SASEGT. The CDR3 has 14 amino acids. Trimming pared 4 bases from V and 3 bases from J, leaving 13 bases between. The CDR3 spells CASSGASSNYEQYF. The CDR3, as DNA: TGTGCCAGCAGTGGGGCCTCGTCCAACTACGAGCAGTACTTC.

V is TRBV4-1 and J is TRBJ1-3; no firm D call. Per the germline V gene, CDR1 is MGHRA and CDR2 is YSYEKL. The V and J ends lost 0 bases and 2 bases respectively, with 8 bases between them. The CDR3 is made up of 15 amino acids. The CDR3 DNA follows: TGCGCCAGCAGCCAAGAACCGGGAACTGGAAACACCATATATTTT. This translates into CASSQEPGTGNTIYF.

This clone was counted once. The rearrangement uses TRBV5-4 and TRBJ1-5, with TRBD1 as a possible D gene (5 bases). This CDR3 region has 14 residues. V was cut by 4 bases and J by 6 bases, with 14 bases left in between. Germline CDR1 SGHNT, CDR2 YYREEE (reference sequence). This chain's CDR3 is CASSHAGISQPQHF. DNA for the CDR3: TGTGCCAGCAGCCACGCAGGGATCAGTCAGCCCCAGCATTTT.

The V and J genes are TRBV11-3 and TRBJ2-1, with TRBD2 matching over 9 bases. The germline gives CDR1 SGHNT, CDR2 YENEEA. This CDR3 comprises 16 residues. V shed 1 base and J 4 bases; nucleotides not matched to a gene: 5. The CDR3 is CASSLGPTSGYNEQFF. The CDR3, as DNA: TGTGCCAGCAGCTTAGGTCCGACTAGCGGATACAATGAGCAGTTCTTC.

The chain joins TRBV2 to TRBJ2-3; the D is unclear. Germline V lookup: CDR1 SNHLY, CDR2 FYNNEI. The CDR3 contains 16 residues. V was trimmed by 1 base and J by 2 bases, leaving 13 bases between them. CDR3 sequence reads: CASSEGSSRLTDTQYF. CDR3 nucleotides: TGTGCCAGCAGTGAAGGGTCGTCCCGACTCACAGATACGCAGTATTTT.

This rearrangement joins TRBV4-1 to TRBJ2-1; 11 nucleotides align to TRBD1. Per germline, CDR1 MGHRA and CDR2 YSYEKL. There are 16 residues in the CDR3. The V gene end was trimmed by 3 bases and the J gene end by 7 bases; junction bases not matched to a gene: 8. As DNA, the CDR3 is TGCGCCAGCAGCCACCACAGGACAGGGGGCTGGAATGAGCAGTTCTTC. This sequence encodes CASSHHRTGGWNEQFF.

This rearrangement joins TRBV11-2 to TRBJ1-5; no clear D gene. There are 14 residues in the CDR3. Germline loops: CDR1 SGHAT, CDR2 FQNNGV. V lost 2 bases and J 7 bases, leaving 12 bases between the germline ends. Written as DNA, the CDR3 is TGTGCCAGCAGCTTAACGGCACCAGGCCAGCCCCAGCATTTT. Translated, it gives CASSLTAPGQPQHF.

This rearrangement joins TRBV15 to TRBJ1-6; D may be TRBD1 (5 bases). This CDR3 region has 16 residues. The V gene lost 0 bases and the J gene lost 10 bases, with 16 bases spanning the gap. Per germline, CDR1 LNHNV and CDR2 YYDKDF (reference sequence). In nucleotides, the CDR3 is TGTGCCACCAGCAGAGATCTGGCTGGGGCTTCATCACCCCTCCACTTT. Protein: CATSRDLAGASSPLHF.

This chain links TRBV10-3 with TRBJ2-7, with 8 bases aligning to TRBD2. The V gene's germline CDR1 is ENHRY and CDR2 SYGVKD. The CDR3 sequence is 13 residues long. V lost 11 bases and J lost 4; bases outside the gene matches: 10. CDR3 nucleotides: TGTGCCCAAGCCCCCTCGGGGGGGTACGAGCAGTACTTC. Amino acid sequence: CAQAPSGGYEQYF.

The chain combines TRBV14 with TRBJ2-5, with 7 bases identical to TRBD2. Germline trimming cut 3 bases from V and 4 bases from J; bases unmatched to any gene: 2. This CDR3 region has 13 residues. The germline V gene has CDR1 SGHDN and CDR2 FVKESK. The CDR3 spells CASSQGGRETQYF. CDR3 DNA sequence: TGTGCCAGCAGCCAGGGAGGGCGAGAGACCCAGTACTTC.

The chain links TRBV28 to TRBJ2-3; D is possibly TRBD1 (6 bases). This CDR3 has 19 residues. The germline V and J ends were trimmed by 7 bases and 1 base, with 27 bases remaining between them. Per germline, CDR1 MDHEN and CDR2 SYDVKM. Here the CDR3 reads CASITLAQGSGSGTDTQYF. The CDR3 bases are TGTGCCAGCATCACCCTTGCTCAGGGGTCTGGGTCCGGCACAGATACGCAGTATTTT.

The V call is TRBV18, the J call TRBJ1-1; D is possibly TRBD1 (6 bases). The CDR3 spans 15 residues. Germline loops: CDR1 KGHSH, CDR2 LQKENI. Trimming stripped 6 bases from V and 2 bases from J, with 16 bases between. Here the CDR3 reads CASSPLGTTNTEAFF. CDR3 in DNA: TGTGCCAGCTCGCCTCTCGGGACAACCAACACTGAAGCTTTCTTT.

The chain links TRBV19 to TRBJ1-1; D might be TRBD1 (5 bases). The germline gives CDR1 LNHDA, CDR2 SQIVND (reference sequence). V lost 7 bases and J lost 4, with 16 bases in between. The CDR3 has 14 amino acids. CDR3 DNA: TGTGCCAGTATTGGGGCGGGGCGTTCCACTGAAGCTTTCTTT. Amino acid sequence: CASIGAGRSTEAFF.

Concerning this clone itself: Other DNA sequences in this specimen translate into the identical CDR3. V and J are TRBV5-6 and TRBJ2-6; D uncertain. V was cut by 9 bases and J by 0 bases, with 4 bases left in between. Per the germline V gene, CDR1 is SGHDT and CDR2 is YYEEEE. CDR3 length: 12 residues. The CDR3 here is CATSSGANVLTF. The CDR3 coding sequence is TGTGCCACCTCCTCTGGGGCCAACGTCCTGACTTTC. Drawing the rest from reference TRBV5-6 and TRBJ2-6, the complete variable domain is DAGVTQSPTHLIKTRGQQVTLRCSPKSGHDTVSWYQQALGQGPQFIFQYYEEEERQRGNFPDRFSGHQFPNYSSELNVNALLLGDSALYLCATSSGANVLTFGAGSRLTVL.

V is TRBV7-9 and J is TRBJ2-5; TRBD1 matches at 10 bases. The CDR3 loop spans 17 amino acids. The V gene's germline CDR1 is SEHNR and CDR2 FQNEAQ (reference sequence). The J segment lost 4 bases and the V segment lost 5 bases, leaving 13 bases of the junction unmatched. The CDR3 DNA sequence: TGTGCCAGCAGCCCGACGGGACAGGGGAGGGAAGGAGAGACCCAGTACTTC. Protein product: CASSPTGQGREGETQYF.

The chain joins TRBV18 to TRBJ1-3, with TRBD1 matching over 7 bases. This CDR3 spans 17 amino acids. V lost 3 bases, J lost 10 bases, and 18 bases stayed unmatched. Germline values: CDR1 KGHSH, CDR2 LQKENI. The CDR3 loop is CASSPSPRGGPTGTIYF. CDR3 bases: TGTGCCAGCTCACCGAGCCCTAGAGGGGGCCCAACTGGGACCATATATTTT.

V usage is TRBV2 and J usage is TRBJ2-2; 9 positions match TRBD1. The CDR3 is 15 amino acids. Germline trimming cut 6 bases from V and 2 bases from J; bases unmatched to any gene: 4. Germline V gene lookup returns CDR1 SNHLY and CDR2 FYNNEI. The CDR3 nucleotides are TGTGCCAGCAGGTCGGGACAGGGAAACACCGGGGAGCTGTTTTTT. Protein sequence: CASRSGQGNTGELFF.

The chain links TRBV6-5 to TRBJ2-1, with a weak D call TRBD2 (7 bases). This CDR3 contains 16 residues. Trimming left V 1 base short and J 0 bases short, with 10 bases between. The germline gives CDR1 MNHEY, CDR2 SVGAGI. The CDR3 DNA sequence: TGTGCCAGCAGTTACTGGGGGGGCCGCTCCTACAATGAGCAGTTCTTC. Protein sequence: CASSYWGGRSYNEQFF.

This rearrangement joins TRBV18 to TRBJ2-7; TRBD1 aligns across 9 bases. There are 14 residues in the CDR3. Germline CDR1 reads KGHSH; CDR2 reads LQKENI. V shed 0 bases and J 4 bases; nucleotides not matched to a gene: 1. CDR3 sequence reads: CASSPPGQGYEQYF. The CDR3 DNA reads as TGTGCCAGCTCACCACCCGGACAGGGGTACGAGCAGTACTTC.

The chain links TRBV18 to TRBJ2-5, with D maybe TRBD2 (6 bases). Trimming took off 6 bases at V and 5 bases at J, with 19 bases between the two ends. CDR3 length equals 15 residues. Germline-derived CDR1 and CDR2 are KGHSH and LQKENI. The CDR3 nucleotides read TGTGCCAGCTCGGACCAATCGACTAGTAGCGAGACCCAGTACTTC. Translated: CASSDQSTSSETQYF.

V and J are TRBV7-3 and TRBJ2-1; a possible D gene is TRBD2 (5 bases). The germline CDR1 and CDR2 sequences are SGHTA and FQGTGA. The V end was cut by 5 bases, the J end by 7 bases, with 18 bases between. The CDR3 spans 15 residues. Here the CDR3 reads CASSLSWELRNEQFF. CDR3 nucleotide sequence: TGTGCCAGCAGCCTTAGCTGGGAGCTTAGGAATGAGCAGTTCTTC.

The CDR3 DNA reads as TGTGCCAGCACCATCTCGGGCAGACTAGCAGGCGATACGCAGTATTTT. It is translated as CASTISGRLAGDTQYF. The chain recombines TRBV5-4 with TRBJ2-3; 7 bases fit TRBD2. CDR3 length equals 16 residues. The V gene's germline CDR1 is SGHNT and CDR2 YYREEE (reference sequence). V was pared by 6 bases and J by 6 bases, with 16 bases of the junction left unmatched.